This T cell receptor (beta chain) is drawn from a study of T cell responses to AZD1222 COVID-19 vaccine. Findings and caveats of the study: Spike-specific TCR breadth and depth rose after two AZD1222 doses. Nearly half of unique spike-specific TCRs reportedly avoided B.1.351 and B.1.1.7 mutated regions. CD4 TCRs covered the whole spike, strongest at regions 160-218 and 743-854.

Doses given second, at about 4 or about 12 weeks, were pooled. On this clone: Its antigen is undetermined.

CDR1 SGDLS and CDR2 YYNGEE come from the germline V gene. With V trimmed by 0 bases and J by 5 bases, 5 bases remained unmatched. The length of the CDR3 is 16 residues. The protocol was immunoSEQ multiplex PCR, while the TCRdb copy is restricted to in-frame clones and leaves out a portion. This repertoire shows over 110,000 clones, roughly 93% found once; its top ten account for about 10%. This specimen consisted of peripheral blood, obtained 28 days after the second AZD1222 dose. V gene TRBV9 combines with J gene TRBJ2-2, with 9 bases that match TRBD2. The source is an adult who received the AZD1222 COVID-19 vaccine. In nucleotides, the CDR3 is TGTGCCAGCAGCGTAGGCAGCGGGGGGAGAACCGGGGAGCTGTTTTTT. It is translated as CASSVGSGGRTGELFF.